This record covers a single T cell receptor (beta chain). This sample was included in a study of cytotoxic CD8 clonotypes in ibrutinib-treated CLL. Sequencing was performed with immunoSEQ multiplex PCR; in TCRdb, only in-frame clones are kept and a portion is missing. Among about 140,000 clones listed, 80% were seen once. With V trimmed by 3 bases and J by 2 bases, 6 bases remained unmatched. Germline V gene lookup returns CDR1 SGHDT and CDR2 YYEEEE. The CDR3 has 15 amino acids. Specimen: PBMCs, collected after 36 months of ibrutinib treatment. The origin of this receptor is a human donor with chronic lymphocytic leukemia. The V gene is TRBV5-6, the J gene TRBJ2-7; 9 nucleotides line up with TRBD1. The CDR3 reads CASSWLGTGPYEQYF. The DNA of the CDR3 is TGTGCCAGCAGCTGGTTAGGGACAGGGCCCTACGAGCAGTACTTC. Full variable domain (missing parts from reference TRBV5-6 and TRBJ2-7): DAGVTQSPTHLIKTRGQQVTLRCSPKSGHDTVSWYQQALGQGPQFIFQYYEEEERQRGNFPDRFSGHQFPNYSSELNVNALLLGDSALYLCASSWLGTGPYEQYFGPGTRLTVT.